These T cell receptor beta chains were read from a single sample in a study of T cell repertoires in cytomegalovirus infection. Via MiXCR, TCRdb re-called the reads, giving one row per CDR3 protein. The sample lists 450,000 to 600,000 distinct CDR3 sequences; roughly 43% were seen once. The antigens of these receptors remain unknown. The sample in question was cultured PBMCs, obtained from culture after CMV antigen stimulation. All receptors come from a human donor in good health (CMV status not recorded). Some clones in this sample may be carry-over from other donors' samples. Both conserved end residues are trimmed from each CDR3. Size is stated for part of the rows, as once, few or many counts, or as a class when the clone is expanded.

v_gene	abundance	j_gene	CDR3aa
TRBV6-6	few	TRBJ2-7	AATTSGSYEQY
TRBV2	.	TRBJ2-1	ASSGDGINYNEQF
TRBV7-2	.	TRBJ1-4	ASSLRNPGIATSEKLF
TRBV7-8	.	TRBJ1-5	ASSLEVNQPQH
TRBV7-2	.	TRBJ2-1	ASSLAGTNLNEQF
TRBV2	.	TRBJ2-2	ATETQPGLEMNTGELF
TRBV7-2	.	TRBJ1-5	ASSRTGLHQPQH
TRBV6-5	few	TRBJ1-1	ASRRRTEAF
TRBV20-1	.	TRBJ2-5	SASPPDGLAGVETQY
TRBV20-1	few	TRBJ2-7	SAGAGTSGSTEQY
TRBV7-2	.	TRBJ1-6	ASSLGAPRPLH
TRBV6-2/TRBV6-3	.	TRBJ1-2	ASSYYSRVNYGYT
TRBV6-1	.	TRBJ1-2	ASRRTGRREGYT
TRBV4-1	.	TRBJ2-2	ASSRVGQNTGELF
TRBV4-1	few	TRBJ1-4	ASSQGPLEKLF
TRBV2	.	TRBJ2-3	ASSPLFDREGGTQY
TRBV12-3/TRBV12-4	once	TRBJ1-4	ASGRSTNEKLF
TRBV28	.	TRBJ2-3	ASSLYGSSTDTQY
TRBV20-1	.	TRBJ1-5	SAGRPGGNQPQH
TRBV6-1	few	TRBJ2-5	ASSDFSAGQETQY
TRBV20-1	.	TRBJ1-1	SAVQGAETEAF
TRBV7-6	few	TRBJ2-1	ASSPISGGDVEQF
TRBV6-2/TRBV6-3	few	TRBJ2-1	ASRNRVAYNEQF
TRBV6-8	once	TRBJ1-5	ASKRGGWDGSNQPQH
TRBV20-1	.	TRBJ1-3	SARDLRRVHSGNTIY
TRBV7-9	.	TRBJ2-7	ASRSSLIYEQY
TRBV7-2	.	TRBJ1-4	ASSSDPLKVF
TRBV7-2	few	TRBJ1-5	ASSPRNQPQH
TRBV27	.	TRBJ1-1	ASSYKGGRTEAF
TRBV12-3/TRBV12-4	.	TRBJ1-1	ASSLFFGAYEAF
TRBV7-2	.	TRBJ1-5	ASSLDPARLNQPQH
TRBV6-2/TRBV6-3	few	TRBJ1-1	ASIGPRGMNTEAF
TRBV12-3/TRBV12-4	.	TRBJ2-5	ASTRGGTALTQY
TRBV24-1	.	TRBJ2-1	ATSDFRGTSGRQGNEQF
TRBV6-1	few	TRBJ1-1	ASSEKEGENTEAF
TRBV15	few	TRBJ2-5	ATSRGWGQETQY
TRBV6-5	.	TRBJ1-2	ASSYRDSLSAGAGYT
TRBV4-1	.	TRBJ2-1	ASSQRGIGNEQF
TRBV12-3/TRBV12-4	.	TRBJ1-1	ASNQRDGRLDTEAF
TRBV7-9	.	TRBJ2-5	ASNSYPEGTQY
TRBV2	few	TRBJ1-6	ASTKSSRDSPLH
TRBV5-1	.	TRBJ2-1	ASSSRKGGNGAGYNEQF
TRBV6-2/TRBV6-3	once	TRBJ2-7	ASRTSGGSYEQY
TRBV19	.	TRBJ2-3	ASSLMEADTQY
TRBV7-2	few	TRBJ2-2	ASNPDLNTGELF
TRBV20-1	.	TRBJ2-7	SARGPSGQGDSYEQY
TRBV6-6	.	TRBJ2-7	ASSYPMSTPSSYEQY
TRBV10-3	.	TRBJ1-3	AISDSGNTIY
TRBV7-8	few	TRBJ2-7	ASSLAFRGALYEQY
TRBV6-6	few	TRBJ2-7	ASSPQGLSYEQY
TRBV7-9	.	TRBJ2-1	AEDGEAYNEQF
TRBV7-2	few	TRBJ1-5	ASSPTGYPPQH